These 8 T cell receptor beta chains came from one sample sequenced in a study of chronic HIV infection and antiretroviral therapy. Each CDR3 protein is one row after TCRdb ran MiXCR on the 5' RACE reads. The data show about 48,000 distinct CDR3 sequences, with about a fifth seen just once and approximately 2.5% held by the top ten. The specimen sequenced was peripheral blood. The receptors were gathered from an adult who had HIV and had not received antiretroviral therapy, or was an uninfected healthy control (not recorded which).

This chain uses TRBV12-3 or TRBV12-4 with TRBJ1-2; D uncertain. V was cut by 5 bases and J by 2 bases, with 9 bases left in between. CDR3 size: 13 residues. The DNA for the CDR3 is TGTGCCAGCAGTCCGGACTTCAACTATGGCTACACCTTC. Its translation is CASSPDFNYGYTF.

This clonotype was picked up a small number of times. V gene TRBV3-1 combines with J gene TRBJ2-1; the D is unclear. Germline CDR1 is LGHDT and CDR2 is YNNKEL (reference sequence). V gave up 3 bases and J gave up 2 bases, with 11 bases separating them. The CDR3 is 15 amino acids. CDR3 amino acids: CASSQGPIPYNEQFF. CDR3 coding DNA: TGTGCCAGCAGCCAGGGTCCAATCCCCTACAATGAGCAGTTCTTC.

This chain connects TRBV6-5 to TRBJ2-3; 8 bases are a match to TRBD1. CDR3 size: 15 residues. Germline V gene sequence: CDR1 MNHEY, CDR2 SVGAGI. V trimming: 6 bases; J trimming: 7 bases; junction bases outside the gene matches: 12. The CDR3 nucleotides read TGTGCCAGCAGCTCAGACAGGGGCCACTTGTATACGCAGTATTTT. This translates into CASSSDRGHLYTQYF.

The chain has TRBV9 and TRBJ1-1; D is possibly TRBD1 (5 bases). Germline V gene data show CDR1 as SGDLS and CDR2 as YYNGEE. The CDR3 extends over 13 amino acids. The V and J ends lost 3 bases and 6 bases respectively, with 12 bases between them. The chain's CDR3 is CASSGGGLAEAFF. The CDR3 DNA is TGTGCCAGCAGCGGGGGGGGTTTGGCTGAAGCTTTCTTT.

In this sample, this clonotype turned up many times. This CDR3 reads CASSHLLRADTGELFF. As DNA, the CDR3 is TGCGCCAGCAGCCACCTCTTGCGAGCGGACACCGGGGAGCTGTTTTTT. The rearrangement uses TRBV4-1 and TRBJ2-2; possibly TRBD2 for D (5 bases). V dropped 3 bases and J dropped 3 bases, with 14 bases sitting between them. The CDR3 is 16 residues long. CDR1 and CDR2 from the germline V gene are MGHRA and YSYEKL.

This clonotype was seen a few times. The rearrangement uses TRBV28 and TRBJ2-5; 8 bases match TRBD2. The CDR3 covers 18 residues. CDR1 and CDR2 (germline): MDHEN, SYDVKM. The trim removed 6 bases at V and 3 bases at J, leaving 18 bases unmatched. The CDR3 DNA sequence: TGTGCCAGCAGCTTCTCCTTAGCGGGGAGAGGGGGAAAAGAGACCCAGTACTTC. Protein: CASSFSLAGRGGKETQYF.

Ten or more counts support this clonotype. The gene calls are TRBV7-3 and TRBJ1-5; 7 nucleotides match TRBD1. CDR1 and CDR2 (germline): SGHTA, FQGTGA. This CDR3 contains 13 residues. J lost 4 bases, V lost 3 bases, and 0 bases had no gene match. Written as DNA, the CDR3 is TGTGCCAGCAGCTTGACAGGGAATCAGCCCCAGCATTTT. Translated, it gives CASSLTGNQPQHF.

The rearrangement joins TRBV7-9 to TRBJ1-1, with D possibly matching TRBD1 (5 bases). V lost 1 base and J lost 6, with 12 bases in between. Germline V CDR1 and CDR2: SEHNR, FQNEAQ (reference sequence). The CDR3 runs 14 residues. DNA for the CDR3: TGTGCCAGCAGCTTAGTACAGGAAGGCCCTGAAGCTTTCTTT. Translating gives CASSLVQEGPEAFF.